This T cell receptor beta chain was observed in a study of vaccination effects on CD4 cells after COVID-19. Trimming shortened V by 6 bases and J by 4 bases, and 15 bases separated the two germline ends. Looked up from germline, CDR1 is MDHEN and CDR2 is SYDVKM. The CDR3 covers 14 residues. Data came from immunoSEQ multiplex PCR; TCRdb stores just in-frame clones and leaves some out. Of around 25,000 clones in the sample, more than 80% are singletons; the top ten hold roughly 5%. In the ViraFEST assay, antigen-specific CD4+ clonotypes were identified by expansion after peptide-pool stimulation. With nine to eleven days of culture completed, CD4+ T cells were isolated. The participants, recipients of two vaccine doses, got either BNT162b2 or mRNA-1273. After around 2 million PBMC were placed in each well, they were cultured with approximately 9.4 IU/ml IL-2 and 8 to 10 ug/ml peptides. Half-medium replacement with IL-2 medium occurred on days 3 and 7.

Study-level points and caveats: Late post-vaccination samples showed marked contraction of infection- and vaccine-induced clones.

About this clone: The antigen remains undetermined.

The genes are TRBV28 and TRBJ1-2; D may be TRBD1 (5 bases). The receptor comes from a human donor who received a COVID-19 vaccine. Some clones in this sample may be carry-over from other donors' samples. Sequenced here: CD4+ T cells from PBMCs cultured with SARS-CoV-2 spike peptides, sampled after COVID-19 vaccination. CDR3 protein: CASRSTQGSYGYTF. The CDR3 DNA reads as TGTGCCAGCAGATCCACCCAGGGCTCCTATGGCTACACCTTC.